These 9 T cell receptor beta chains came from one sample sequenced in a study of cytomegalovirus exposure and HLA in healthy donors. The PCR employed 60 Vbeta primers together with 13 Jbeta primers. Produced via immunoSEQ multiplex PCR; TCRdb's table is partial and in-frame only. There are 250,000 to 350,000 clones in the sample; about four fifths occur only once, and about 0.28% lies in the top ten. Sample: PBMCs. The source of these receptors is a girl aged 2-15 years in good health and CMV-seronegative.

The CDR3 protein is CASRPTGGLYEQYF. In DNA, the CDR3 is TGTGCCAGCAGACCTACAGGGGGTTTGTACGAGCAGTACTTC. The genes are TRBV6-5 and TRBJ2-7, with 8 nucleotides matching TRBD1. The CDR3 runs to 14 residues. Per the germline V gene, CDR1 is MNHEY and CDR2 is SVGAGI. The V and J ends lost 6 bases and 4 bases, in that order; junction bases with no gene match: 8.

The chain links TRBV5-1 to TRBJ1-2; TRBD1 is a possible D gene (6 bases). The CDR3 consists of 19 residues. Germline V gene sequence: CDR1 SGHRS, CDR2 YFSETQ. The V and J ends lost 0 bases and 3 bases respectively, with 24 bases between them. CDR3 residues: CASSLAGQRSNYDYYGYTF. DNA for the CDR3: TGCGCCAGCAGCTTGGCCGGACAGAGGAGTAACTATGACTACTATGGCTACACCTTC.

The chain recombines TRBV11-3 with TRBJ2-2; D is unclear. Germline CDR1 reads SGHNT; CDR2 reads YENEEA. V was pared by 1 base and J by 0 bases, with 6 bases between. The CDR3 loop spans 15 amino acids. The CDR3 DNA follows: TGTGCCAGCAGCTTAGGGCACCCGAACACCGGGGAGCTGTTTTTT. Its translation: CASSLGHPNTGELFF.

This sequence joins TRBV5-1 and TRBJ1-2, with D unresolved. Trimming shortened V by 1 base and J by 6 bases, and 10 bases separated the two germline ends. The CDR3 is 13 residues long. Per the germline V gene, CDR1 is SGHRS and CDR2 is YFSETQ. CDR3 residues: CASSLWGEDGYTF. CDR3 DNA sequence: TGCGCCAGCAGCTTGTGGGGAGAGGATGGCTACACCTTC.

This clone was counted once. The chain recombines TRBV30 with TRBJ2-3; TRBD1 is a possible D gene (6 bases). The germline gives CDR1 GTSNPN, CDR2 SVGIG (reference sequence). The ends were cut back, 3 bases at V and 1 base at J, with 11 bases in the middle. The CDR3 is 14 residues long. CDR3 nucleotides: TGTGCCTGGAGACAGGGAGTCGGCACAGATACGCAGTATTTT. Amino acids: CAWRQGVGTDTQYF.

V gene TRBV27 combines with J gene TRBJ1-6; D call uncertain. The V and J ends lost 3 bases and 6 bases respectively, with 9 bases between them. The CDR3 has 14 amino acids. Germline loops: CDR1 MNHEY, CDR2 SMNVEV (reference sequence). The CDR3 loop reads CASSLGQANSPLHF. The CDR3 bases are TGTGCCAGCAGTTTGGGTCAGGCTAATTCACCCCTCCACTTT.

The DNA of the CDR3 is TGTGCCAGCAGCTGGTGGCAGGGGCTTGACTACACCTTC. It encodes CASSWWQGLDYTF. This chain joins TRBV5-8 and TRBJ1-2, with TRBD1 as a possible D gene (6 bases). The CDR3 sequence is 13 residues long. V dropped 3 bases and J dropped 10 bases, with 16 bases sitting between them. CDR1 is SGHTS, CDR2 YDEGEE, per germline. The full variable domain, completed using reference TRBV5-8 and TRBJ1-2, is EAGVTQSPTHLIKTRGQQATLRCSPISGHTSVYWYQQALGLGLQFLLWYDEGEERNRGNFPPRFSGRQFPNYSSELNVNALELEDSALYLCASSWWQGLDYTFGSGTRLTVV.

The chain combines TRBV27 with TRBJ2-1, with 10 bases aligning to TRBD1. Germline CDR1 MNHEY, CDR2 SMNVEV (reference sequence). With V trimmed by 1 base and J by 4 bases, 4 bases remained unmatched. The CDR3 extends over 16 amino acids. CDR3 nucleotides: TGTGCCAGCAGTTTATTCCGGGACAGGGGATACAATGAGCAGTTCTTC. Amino acids: CASSLFRDRGYNEQFF.

The chain combines TRBV7-9 with TRBJ2-1, with 7 bases identical to TRBD2. This CDR3 region has 12 residues. The germline V gene has CDR1 SEHNR and CDR2 FQNEAQ (reference sequence). V lost 1 base to trimming and J lost 13 bases; unmatched junction nucleotides: 4. CDR3 DNA sequence: TGTGCCAGCAGCTTAGGGGGCGGGAGTCAGTTCTTC. It encodes CASSLGGGSQFF.